These 8 T cell receptor beta chains came from one sample sequenced in a study (TCRdb year 2016). Libraries were prepared through RT-PCR. Sequencing instrument: Illumina MiSeq. TCRdb applied fastp at Q25 and MiXCR to the public reads, then kept only in-frame beta chains. Identical CDR3 proteins give one entry, which carries the most common genes and DNA. This sample comprises hundreds of thousands of distinct CDR3 sequences, approximately 15% of them detected only once. About 3.9% of the sample is in the top ten clones. Sequencing input: memory CD4+ T cells from blood. The origin of the receptors is a female donor in good health, serving as a healthy control.

This clonotype was detected many times. The chain links TRBV29-1 to TRBJ2-2; TRBD2 matches at 8 bases. The CDR3 is 15 amino acids. V gave up 7 bases and J gave up 0 bases; unmatched junction bases: 7. Germline assignment: CDR1 SQVTM and CDR2 ANQGSEA. Here the CDR3 DNA reads TGCAGCGGTCGGCAGGGACTAGCGAACACCGGGGAGCTGTTTTTT. It is translated as CSGRQGLANTGELFF.

The chain recombines TRBV7-2 with TRBJ1-5, with D possibly being TRBD1 (5 bases). This CDR3 is built from 16 residues. CDR1 SGHTA and CDR2 FQGNSA come from the germline V gene. Trimming removed 5 bases at V and 1 base at J, with 15 bases between. Written as DNA, the CDR3 is TGTGCCAGCAGCCTCAGCGGGGGTCGAAGCAATCAGCCCCAGCATTTT. Protein: CASSLSGGRSNQPQHF.

V usage is TRBV10-2 and J usage is TRBJ1-1; perhaps TRBD1 as D (5 bases). The germline CDR1 and CDR2 sequences are WSHSY and SAAADI. V lost 4 bases to trimming and J lost 3 bases, with 12 bases between them. CDR3 length: 14 residues. The CDR3 bases are TGCGCCAGCAGTGCTTCAAGAGGGGACACTGAAGCTTTCTTT. This gives the protein CASSASRGDTEAFF.

This clonotype was seen a handful of times. J is TRBJ1-1 and V is TRBV20-1, with a possible D match to TRBD1 (6 bases). This CDR3 contains 15 residues. The V gene's germline CDR1 is DFQATT and CDR2 SNEGSKA (reference sequence). V was cut by 1 base and J by 1 base, with 13 bases left in between. In DNA, the CDR3 is TGCAGTGCTAGAGTCGGGAGGGGGGGGAACACTGAAGCTTTCTTT. Translated: CSARVGRGGNTEAFF.

The CDR3, as DNA: TGTGCCAGCTCACAGGCCGGGGACAGGGGTGAAGCTTTCTTT. Its translation is CASSQAGDRGEAFF. The genes are TRBV18 and TRBJ1-1, with 10 positions matching TRBD1. Germline CDR1 is KGHSH and CDR2 is LQKENI. V was clipped by 4 bases and J by 7 bases; unmatched bases: 6. The CDR3 spans 14 residues.

This clonotype was detected a few times. The chain combines TRBV4-3 with TRBJ1-3, with D hard to call. V was clipped by 0 bases and J by 0 bases, with 9 bases between them. The CDR3 has 16 amino acids. CDR1 LGHNA and CDR2 YSLEER come from the germline V gene. The CDR3 is CASSQESRYSGNTIYF. DNA of the CDR3: TGCGCCAGCAGCCAAGAAAGTCGCTACTCTGGAAACACCATATATTTT.

Ten or more counts support this clonotype. The CDR3 loop reads CSAMHSGAGNIQYF. The CDR3 nucleotides are TGCAGTGCTATGCACAGTGGGGCCGGAAACATTCAGTACTTC. V is TRBV20-1 and J is TRBJ2-4; D perhaps matches TRBD1 (5 bases). Germline V gives CDR1 DFQATT, CDR2 SNEGSKA (reference sequence). Between the trimmed V and J ends, which lost 4 bases and 6 bases, there was a span of 16 bases. The CDR3 is made up of 14 amino acids.

The chain has TRBV7-6 and TRBJ2-1; D call uncertain. CDR1 and CDR2 (germline): SGHVS, FNYEAQ. The CDR3 extends over 16 amino acids. Between the trimmed V and J ends, which lost 5 bases and 2 bases, there was a span of 16 bases. CDR3 DNA: TGTGCCAGCAGCCGATTCACAGATATAACCTACAATGAGCAGTTCTTC. This sequence encodes CASSRFTDITYNEQFF.